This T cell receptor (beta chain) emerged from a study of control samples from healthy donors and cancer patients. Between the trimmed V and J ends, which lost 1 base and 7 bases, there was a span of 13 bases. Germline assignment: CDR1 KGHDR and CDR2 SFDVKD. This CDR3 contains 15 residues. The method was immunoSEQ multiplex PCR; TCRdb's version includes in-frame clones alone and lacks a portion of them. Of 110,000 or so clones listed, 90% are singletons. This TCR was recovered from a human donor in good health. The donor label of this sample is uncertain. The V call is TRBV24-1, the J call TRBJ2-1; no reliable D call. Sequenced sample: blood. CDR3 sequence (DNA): TGTGCCACCAGTGATTTACGAGGTGTCAGAAATGAGCAGTTCTTC. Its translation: CATSDLRGVRNEQFF.